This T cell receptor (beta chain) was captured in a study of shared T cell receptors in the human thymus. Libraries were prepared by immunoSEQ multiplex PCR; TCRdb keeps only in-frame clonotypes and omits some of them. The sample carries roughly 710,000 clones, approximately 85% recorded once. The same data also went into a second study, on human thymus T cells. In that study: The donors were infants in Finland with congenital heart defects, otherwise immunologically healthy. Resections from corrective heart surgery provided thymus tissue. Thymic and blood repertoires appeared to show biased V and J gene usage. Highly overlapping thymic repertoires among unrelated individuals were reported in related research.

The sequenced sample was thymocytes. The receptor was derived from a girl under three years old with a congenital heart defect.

The CDR3 nucleotides read TGTGCCAGTAGTATTCAATTCGGGAACGAGCAGTACTTC. Protein product: CASSIQFGNEQYF. This chain uses TRBV19 with TRBJ2-7, with TRBD2 as a possible D gene (5 bases). CDR3 length equals 13 residues. Germline V gene lookup returns CDR1 LNHDA and CDR2 SQIVND (reference sequence). The V end lost 3 bases, the J end lost 5 bases, and 11 bases lay between the germline ends.